A single sample gave rise to the 22 T cell receptor beta chains below, sequenced in a study of blood T cell repertoires in COVID-19. The protocol was immunoSEQ multiplex PCR, while the TCRdb copy is restricted to in-frame clones and leaves out a portion. Of hundreds of thousands of clones in the sample, roughly 85% were seen once. Sequencing was carried out using PBMCs or T cells enriched from blood (not recorded which). These receptors originate from a woman between 50 and 59 years old who had recovered from COVID-19.

This chain connects TRBV4-1 to TRBJ1-2; 12 bases map to TRBD1. CDR3 length: 16 residues. Germline lookup yields CDR1 MGHRA and CDR2 YSYEKL. V shed 0 bases and J 7 bases; nucleotides not matched to a gene: 6. The CDR3 DNA follows: TGCGCCAGCAGCCAAGAGGGACAGGGGGCAGCTAGTGGCTACACCTTC. This translates into CASSQEGQGAASGYTF.

This chain uses TRBV19 with TRBJ1-1; unclear D gene. CDR3 length: 13 amino acids. Trimming removed 5 bases from V and 1 base from J, with 8 bases in between. Germline V gene lookup returns CDR1 LNHDA and CDR2 SQIVND (reference sequence). CDR3 nucleotide sequence: TGTGCCAGTAGTCGGGGAAGGAACACTGAAGCTTTCTTT. Translation gives CASSRGRNTEAFF.

The chain joins TRBV7-9 to TRBJ2-5; D gene uncertain. The CDR3 runs to 13 residues. Germline CDR1 SEHNR, CDR2 FQNEAQ (reference sequence). Trimming pared 3 bases from V and 5 bases from J, leaving 10 bases between. Here the CDR3 DNA reads TGTGCCAGCAGCTTCGTCCGTGTGGAGACCCAGTACTTC. The encoded protein is CASSFVRVETQYF.

The gene calls are TRBV3-1 (or the pseudogene TRBV3-2) and TRBJ2-1, with 8 bases fitting TRBD2. This CDR3 has 16 amino acids. The germline CDR1 and CDR2 sequences are LGHDT and YNNKEL (reference sequence). Trimming at V came to 3 bases and at J to 7 bases, leaving 11 bases not matched to a gene. The chain's CDR3 is CASSQWFGRAGNEQFF. The CDR3 DNA reads as TGTGCCAGCAGCCAGTGGTTCGGGAGGGCCGGGAATGAGCAGTTCTTC.

The table lists this clone with a count of one. The gene calls are TRBV19 and TRBJ1-2; D may be TRBD1 (6 bases). V dropped 6 bases and J dropped 8 bases, with 19 bases sitting between them. This CDR3 spans 14 amino acids. The V gene's germline CDR1 is LNHDA and CDR2 SQIVND (reference sequence). The CDR3 sequence is CASRATGLREGYTF. As DNA, the CDR3 is TGTGCCAGTAGAGCAACAGGGTTGAGGGAAGGCTACACCTTC.

The chain joins TRBV30 to TRBJ1-6; 7 nucleotides line up with TRBD1. This CDR3 is 15 amino acids long. With V trimmed by 4 bases and J by 2 bases, 5 bases remained unmatched. Germline values: CDR1 GTSNPN, CDR2 SVGIG (reference sequence). This CDR3 is CAWTPGTAYNSPLHF. In nucleotides, the CDR3 is TGTGCCTGGACTCCCGGGACAGCCTATAATTCACCCCTCCACTTT.

The gene calls are TRBV5-1 and TRBJ2-3; D gene uncertain. CDR3 length equals 13 residues. From germline, CDR1 is SGHRS and CDR2 YFSETQ. Deletions cut 1 base from V and 7 bases from J, with 10 bases between. CDR3 in DNA: TGCGCCAGCAGCTTGCTAGGTTTGAATACGCAGTATTTT. Translated: CASSLLGLNTQYF.

This chain connects TRBV12-5 to TRBJ2-1; possibly TRBD2 for D (5 bases). The CDR3 covers 13 residues. Looked up from germline, CDR1 is LGHNT and CDR2 is FRNRAP. V dropped 3 bases and J dropped 10 bases, with 13 bases sitting between them. As DNA, the CDR3 is TGTGCTAGTGGTTTTGTAGCGCCACAGGAGCAGTTCTTC. Residues: CASGFVAPQEQFF. The whole variable domain, filled in from reference TRBV12-5 and TRBJ2-1, reads DARVTQTPRHKVTEMGQEVTMRCQPILGHNTVFWYRQTMMQGLELLAYFRNRAPLDDSGMPKDRFSAEMPDATLATLKIQPSEPRDSAVYFCASGFVAPQEQFFGPGTRLTVL.

The chain combines TRBV6-6 with TRBJ1-6; 10 bases agree with TRBD1. The CDR3 has 13 amino acids. The ends lost 7 bases at V and 7 bases at J; junction bases unmatched: 1. CDR1 MNHNY and CDR2 SVGAGI come from the germline V gene (reference sequence). The CDR3 sequence: CASTGQGNSPLHF. The CDR3 DNA reads TGTGCCAGCACGGGACAGGGGAATTCACCCCTCCACTTT.

This clone was recorded once. This chain uses TRBV2 with TRBJ1-4; the D gene is possibly TRBD1 (6 bases). The V end was cut by 6 bases, the J end by 0 bases, with 14 bases between. CDR1 and CDR2 (germline): SNHLY, FYNNEI. The CDR3 is made up of 16 amino acids. Written as DNA, the CDR3 is TGTGCCAGCAGCGTGGACAGCCAAGCAACTAATGAAAAACTGTTTTTT. Translation gives CASSVDSQATNEKLFF.

The sample holds a few counts of this clone. The chain carries TRBV12-3 or TRBV12-4 and TRBJ2-3; possible D gene TRBD2, 5 bases. This CDR3 has 12 amino acids. V was clipped by 6 bases and J by 9 bases, with 13 bases between them. CDR3 amino acids: CASRYSSRTQYF. As DNA, the CDR3 is TGTGCCAGCAGGTACTCTAGCAGGACGCAGTATTTT.

Comment on this clone: This CDR3 is also generated by other DNA sequences in the sample. The rearrangement joins TRBV19 to TRBJ2-7; D not resolved. Germline CDR1 is LNHDA and CDR2 is SQIVND (reference sequence). The CDR3 extends over 11 amino acids. The V end was cut by 4 bases, the J end by 4 bases, with 5 bases between. In DNA form, the CDR3 reads TGTGCCAGTAGTAACTTGTACGAGCAGTACTTC. This sequence encodes CASSNLYEQYF.

This clone has a single count. This rearrangement joins TRBV18 to TRBJ1-4; D is uncertain. Germline V gene lookup returns CDR1 KGHSH and CDR2 LQKENI. Trimming stripped 5 bases from V and 0 bases from J, with 13 bases between. This CDR3 comprises 16 residues. This CDR3 reads CASSNHGIATNEKLFF. CDR3 coding DNA: TGTGCCAGCTCAAACCACGGGATCGCAACTAATGAAAAACTGTTTTTT.

The chain combines TRBV27 with TRBJ2-1, with 9 bases that match TRBD2. This CDR3 region has 15 residues. V was pared by 6 bases and J by 8 bases, with 11 bases of the junction left unmatched. CDR1 and CDR2 (germline): MNHEY, SMNVEV (reference sequence). CDR3 in DNA: TGTGCCAGCAGGACTAGCGGAGTGCCTCGGGATGAGCAGTTCTTC. Residues: CASRTSGVPRDEQFF.

This chain connects TRBV7-3 to TRBJ2-5; tentative D call: TRBD1 (6 bases). CDR1 and CDR2 (germline): SGHTA, FQGTGA. The CDR3 covers 13 residues. Between the trimmed V and J ends, which lost 4 bases and 7 bases, there was a span of 13 bases. CDR3 nucleotide sequence: TGTGCCAGCAGCTCCTCACAGGGCTCGACCCAGTACTTC. It yields the protein CASSSSQGSTQYF.

The chain recombines TRBV5-1 with TRBJ2-1; 15 bases map to TRBD2. CDR1 is SGHRS and CDR2 is YFSETQ in the germline V gene. The CDR3 covers 17 residues. The J segment lost 7 bases and the V segment lost 3 bases, leaving 8 bases of the junction unmatched. CDR3 loop: CASSWRTSGGAWNEQFF. The CDR3 DNA is TGCGCCAGCAGCTGGAGGACTAGCGGGGGGGCCTGGAATGAGCAGTTCTTC.

This clone was observed a handful of times. The CDR3: CASRSGGTENTEAFF. The CDR3 nucleotides are TGCGCCAGCAGATCTGGTGGGACAGAGAACACTGAAGCTTTCTTT. The gene calls are TRBV5-1 and TRBJ1-1; 7 bases match TRBD1. Per the germline V gene, CDR1 is SGHRS and CDR2 is YFSETQ. The CDR3 length is 15 residues. With V trimmed by 5 bases and J by 1 base, 8 bases remained unmatched. Supplemented by reference TRBV5-1 and TRBJ1-1, the full variable domain reads KAGVTQTPRYLIKTRGQQVTLSCSPISGHRSVSWYQQTPGQGLQFLFEYFSETQRNKGNFPGRFSGRQFSNSRSEMNVSTLELGDSALYLCASRSGGTENTEAFFGQGTRLTVV.

The chain joins TRBV7-9 to TRBJ1-3; a weak D match, TRBD1 (5 bases). The CDR3 sequence is 16 residues long. Germline CDR1 and CDR2: SEHNR and FQNEAQ (reference sequence). V gave up 1 base and J gave up 4 bases, with 14 bases separating them. This CDR3 is CASSLGQGLSGNTIYF. DNA for the CDR3: TGTGCCAGCAGCTTAGGGCAGGGCTTGTCGGGAAACACCATATATTTT.

Only a few counts were recorded for this clone. The chain recombines TRBV25-1 with TRBJ1-2; D unresolved. V lost 3 bases to trimming and J lost 4 bases, with 9 bases between them. The CDR3 is 13 amino acids. CDR1 is MGHDK and CDR2 is SYGVNS in the germline V gene. The DNA for the CDR3 is TGTGCCAGCAGTGAGAACCAGGTCTATGGCTACACCTTC. Protein sequence: CASSENQVYGYTF.

This clone has at least ten counts. The chain joins TRBV4-1 to TRBJ1-5; D might be TRBD1 (5 bases). This CDR3 spans 16 amino acids. V lost 0 bases to trimming and J lost 9 bases, with 18 bases between them. The germline gives CDR1 MGHRA, CDR2 YSYEKL. The CDR3 loop is CASSQDVPVGGRPQHF. In DNA, the CDR3 is TGCGCCAGCAGCCAAGACGTTCCCGTGGGGGGGAGGCCCCAGCATTTT.

The chain is built from TRBV7-6 and TRBJ2-1; D remains unclear. The CDR3 is made up of 13 amino acids. V was shortened by 5 bases and J by 9 bases, with 14 bases between the two germline ends. From germline, CDR1 is SGHVS and CDR2 FNYEAQ. For the CDR3, the DNA is TGTGCCAGCAGCCACAATTTTCTTGGTGAGCAGTTCTTC. This encodes CASSHNFLGEQFF.

The V and J genes are TRBV11-3 and TRBJ2-1, with 8 nucleotides matching TRBD2. CDR1 and CDR2 (germline): SGHNT, YENEEA. J lost 3 bases, V lost 5 bases, and 6 bases had no gene match. The CDR3 is made up of 15 amino acids. CDR3 sequence (DNA): TGTGCCAGCAGCCGTAGCGGGACACGCTACAATGAGCAGTTCTTC. Translating it yields CASSRSGTRYNEQFF.